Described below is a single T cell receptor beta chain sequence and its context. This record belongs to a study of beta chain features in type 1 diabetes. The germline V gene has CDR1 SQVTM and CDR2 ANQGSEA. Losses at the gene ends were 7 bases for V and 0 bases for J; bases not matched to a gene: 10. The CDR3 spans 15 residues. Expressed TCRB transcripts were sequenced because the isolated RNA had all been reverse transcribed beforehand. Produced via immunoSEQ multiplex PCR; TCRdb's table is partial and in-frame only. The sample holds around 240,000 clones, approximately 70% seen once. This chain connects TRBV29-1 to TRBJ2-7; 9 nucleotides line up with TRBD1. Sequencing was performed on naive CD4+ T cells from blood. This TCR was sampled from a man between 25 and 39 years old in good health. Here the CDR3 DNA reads TGCAGCGGTCGGGACAGGGTCCACAGCTCCTACGAGCAGTACTTC. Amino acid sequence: CSGRDRVHSSYEQYF.